Following are 7 T cell receptor beta chains from one sample sequenced in a study of T cells in women clearing cervical HPV infection. Measured with immunoSEQ multiplex PCR; TCRdb has only the in-frame clones, and not every one. The sample yields around 16,000 clones, of which the top ten take up about 7.8%. Specimen: blood buffy coat. These receptors were collected from a woman aged 18-70 years with a cervical HPV16 infection that either progressed to CIN3+ or cleared (not recorded which).

Of note for this clone: Read data end 3 residues before the CDR3 end; the end is taken from the germline J gene. The chain carries TRBV7-6 and TRBJ1-6; maybe TRBD1 (5 bases). Germline V gene lookup returns CDR1 SGHVS and CDR2 FNYEAQ. Trimming stripped 5 bases from V and 3 bases from J, with 11 bases between. This CDR3 region has 15 residues. The part of the CDR3 DNA that was read is TGTGCCAGCAGCAAAGGGGTGGGCTATAATTCACCC. This codes for CASSKGVGYNSP. The full-length CDR3 reads as CASSKGVGYNSPLHF.

About this clone itself: The CDR3 goes on 3 residues after the read ends, and that part is filled in from the germline J gene. The chain carries TRBV5-4 and TRBJ1-5; D remains unclear. CDR3 length: 15 residues. V lost 0 bases, J lost 3 bases, and 10 bases lay in between. CDR1 is SGHNT, CDR2 YYREEE, per germline (reference sequence). Partial CDR3 DNA: TGTGCCAGCAGCTTGGATCCAGGAAACAATCAGCCC. Protein product: CASSLDPGNNQP. The CDR3, in full, reads CASSLDPGNNQPQHF.

To note about this clone: The sequenced fragment ends 3 residues before the CDR3 boundary, so the rest is inferred from the germline J gene. V gene TRBV6-1 combines with J gene TRBJ2-7, with 10 bases lining up with TRBD2. Germline V gene lookup returns CDR1 MNHNS and CDR2 SASEGT. V was pared by 2 bases and J by 4 bases, with 8 bases of the junction left unmatched. This CDR3 has 16 residues. This CDR3 reads CASSESLLAGPYEQYF. The CDR3 DNA, read in part, is TGTGCCAGCAGTGAATCTTTACTAGCGGGGCCGTACGAG.

To note about this clone: The read terminates 3 residues ahead of where the CDR3 ends, so the germline J gene completes it. The chain uses TRBV7-9 and TRBJ2-1, with no clear D. The CDR3 sequence is 15 residues long. Germline-derived CDR1 and CDR2 are SEHNR and FQNEAQ (reference sequence). V lost 3 bases to trimming and J lost 6 bases, with 15 bases between them. The CDR3 protein is CASSFDIYLANEQFF. The DNA read from the CDR3 is TGTGCCAGCAGCTTCGACATATACCTGGCCAATGAG.

A remark on this clone: Read sequence stops 3 residues before the CDR3 end, and the germline J gene provides the missing end. V usage is TRBV30 and J usage is TRBJ2-7; 12 bases line up with TRBD1. With 8 bases clipped from V and 6 bases from J, the junction kept 8 bases outside the gene matches. Germline lookup yields CDR1 GTSNPN and CDR2 SVGIG (reference sequence). The CDR3 is 13 amino acids. CDR3 bases read: TGTGCCCTCAAAAGGGACAGGGGGCGCGAG. Its protein is CALKRDRGRE. The entire CDR3 is CALKRDRGREQYF.

In regard to this clone: Coverage ceases 3 residues before the CDR3 finishes, and the germline J gene fills in the end. The V call is TRBV5-1, the J call TRBJ2-6; D remains ambiguous. The CDR3 contains 16 residues. Trimming pared 0 bases from V and 0 bases from J, leaving 7 bases between. Germline CDR1 SGHRS, CDR2 YFSETQ. CDR3 sequence reads: CASSLEADSGANVLTF. The CDR3 bases that were read are TGCGCCAGCAGCTTGGAGGCAGACTCTGGGGCCAACGTC.

As for this clone: From the germline J gene comes the end of the CDR3, since the read stops 3 residues before it. The gene calls are TRBV11-1 and TRBJ1-5; perhaps TRBD1 as D (6 bases). This CDR3 spans 14 amino acids. Germline V gene sequence: CDR1 SGHAT, CDR2 FQDESV (reference sequence). Trimming stripped 5 bases from V and 4 bases from J, with 12 bases between. The DNA read from the CDR3 is TGTGCCAGCAGCCGAGGGGGAAATAATCAGCCC. It yields the protein CASSRGGNNQP. The CDR3 reads in full as CASSRGGNNQPQHF.